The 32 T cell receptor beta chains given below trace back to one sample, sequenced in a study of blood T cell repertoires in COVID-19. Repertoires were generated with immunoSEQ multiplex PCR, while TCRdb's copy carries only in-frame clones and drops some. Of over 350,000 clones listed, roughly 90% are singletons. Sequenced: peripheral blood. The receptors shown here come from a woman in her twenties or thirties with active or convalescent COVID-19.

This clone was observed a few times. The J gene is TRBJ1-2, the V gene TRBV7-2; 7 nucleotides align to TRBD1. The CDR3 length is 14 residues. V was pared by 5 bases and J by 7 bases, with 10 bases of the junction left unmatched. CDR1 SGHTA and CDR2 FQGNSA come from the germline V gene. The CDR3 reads CASSQGGLPGGYTF. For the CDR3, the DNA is TGTGCCAGCAGCCAGGGGGGCCTCCCGGGTGGCTACACCTTC.

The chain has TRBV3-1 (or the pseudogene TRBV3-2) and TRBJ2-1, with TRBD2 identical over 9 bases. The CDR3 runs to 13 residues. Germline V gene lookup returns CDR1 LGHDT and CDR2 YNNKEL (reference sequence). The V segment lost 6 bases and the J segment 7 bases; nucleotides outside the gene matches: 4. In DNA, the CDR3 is TGTGCCAGCAGGGCGGGGGGGCCGAATGAGCAGTTCTTC. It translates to CASRAGGPNEQFF.

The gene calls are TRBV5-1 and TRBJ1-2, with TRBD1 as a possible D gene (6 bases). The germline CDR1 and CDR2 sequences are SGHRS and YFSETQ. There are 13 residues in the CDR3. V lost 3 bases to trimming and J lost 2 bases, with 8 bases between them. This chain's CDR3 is CASSWDTNYGYTF. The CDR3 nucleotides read TGCGCCAGCAGCTGGGACACAAACTATGGCTACACCTTC.

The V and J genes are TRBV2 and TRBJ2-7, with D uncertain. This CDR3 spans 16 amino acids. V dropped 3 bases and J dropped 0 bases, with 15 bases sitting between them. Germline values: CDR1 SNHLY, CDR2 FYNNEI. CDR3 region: CASSERIGSSSYEQYF. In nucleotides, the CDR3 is TGTGCCAGCAGTGAGAGGATCGGTTCGAGCTCCTACGAGCAGTACTTC.

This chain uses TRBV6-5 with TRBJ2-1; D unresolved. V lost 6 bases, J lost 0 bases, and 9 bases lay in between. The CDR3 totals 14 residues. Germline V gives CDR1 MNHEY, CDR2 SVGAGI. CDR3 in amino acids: CASRARGSYNEQFF. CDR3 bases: TGTGCCAGCAGAGCCAGAGGCTCCTACAATGAGCAGTTCTTC.

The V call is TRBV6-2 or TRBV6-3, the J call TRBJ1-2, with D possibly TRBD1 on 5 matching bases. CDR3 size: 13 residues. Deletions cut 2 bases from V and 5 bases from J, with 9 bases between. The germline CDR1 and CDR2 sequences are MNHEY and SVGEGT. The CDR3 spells CASSYAGRYGYTF. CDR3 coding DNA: TGTGCCAGCAGTTACGCAGGGAGGTATGGCTACACCTTC.

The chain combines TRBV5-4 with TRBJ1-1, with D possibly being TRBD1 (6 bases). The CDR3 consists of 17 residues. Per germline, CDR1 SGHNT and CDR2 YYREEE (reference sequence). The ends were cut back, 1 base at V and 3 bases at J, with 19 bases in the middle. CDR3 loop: CASSLKVTGLSDTEAFF. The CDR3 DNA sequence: TGTGCCAGCAGCTTGAAAGTGACAGGTCTTTCGGACACTGAAGCTTTCTTT.

The CDR3 nucleotides read TGTGCCACCAGCAGAGGGGACAGTCCTAACTATGGCTACACCTTC. It specifies CATSRGDSPNYGYTF. The rearrangement joins TRBV15 to TRBJ1-2; 7 bases align to TRBD1. CDR1 and CDR2 (germline): LNHNV, YYDKDF (reference sequence). This CDR3 contains 15 residues. The V gene end was trimmed by 1 base and the J gene end by 0 bases; junction bases not matched to a gene: 2.

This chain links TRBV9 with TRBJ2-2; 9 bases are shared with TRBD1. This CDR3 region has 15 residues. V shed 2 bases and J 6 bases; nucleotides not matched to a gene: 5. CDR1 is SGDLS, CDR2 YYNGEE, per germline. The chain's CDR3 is CASSVRDRVAGELFF. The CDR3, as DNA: TGTGCCAGCAGCGTCCGGGACAGGGTCGCCGGGGAGCTGTTTTTT.

The CDR3 here is CAISESTAGNEQYF. The CDR3, as DNA: TGTGCCATCAGTGAGTCGACCGCGGGGAACGAGCAGTACTTC. V usage is TRBV10-3 and J usage is TRBJ2-7, with D tentatively TRBD2 (6 bases). Trimming shortened V by 0 bases and J by 5 bases, and 11 bases separated the two germline ends. The CDR3 runs to 14 residues. Germline values: CDR1 ENHRY, CDR2 SYGVKD.

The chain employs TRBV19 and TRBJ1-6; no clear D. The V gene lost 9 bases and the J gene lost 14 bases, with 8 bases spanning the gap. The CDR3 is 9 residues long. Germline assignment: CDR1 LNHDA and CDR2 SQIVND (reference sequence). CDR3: CARLQTLHF. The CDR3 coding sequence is TGTGCCAGGTTACAAACCCTCCACTTT.

CDR3 nucleotides: TGTGCCAGCAGCCCCGGGGGACCCAGCAATCAGCCCCAGCATTTT. Translated: CASSPGGPSNQPQHF. This sequence joins TRBV6-5 and TRBJ1-5; D might be TRBD1 (5 bases). This CDR3 contains 15 residues. CDR1 is MNHEY and CDR2 is SVGAGI in the germline V gene. Trimming stripped 6 bases from V and 1 base from J, with 13 bases between.

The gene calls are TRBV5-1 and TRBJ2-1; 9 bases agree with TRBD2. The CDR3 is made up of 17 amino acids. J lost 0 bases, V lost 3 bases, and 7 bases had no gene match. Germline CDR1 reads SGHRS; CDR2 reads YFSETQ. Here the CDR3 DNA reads TGCGCCAGCAGCTCCCGGACTAGCGAGAGCTCCTACAATGAGCAGTTCTTC. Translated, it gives CASSSRTSESSYNEQFF.

CDR3 DNA sequence: TGTGCCAGCAGCCCCCGCCGGGGACAAAGCACAGATACGCAGTATTTT. It yields the protein CASSPRRGQSTDTQYF. The V and J genes are TRBV11-2 and TRBJ2-3; D is possibly TRBD1 (6 bases). Looked up from germline, CDR1 is SGHAT and CDR2 is FQNNGV. The length of the CDR3 is 16 residues. V was clipped by 5 bases and J by 0 bases, with 15 bases between them.

The CDR3 DNA follows: TGCGCCAGCAGCTTGTACGGCGGGAACTCTGGAAACACCATATATTTT. Translating it yields CASSLYGGNSGNTIYF. The gene calls are TRBV5-1 and TRBJ1-3; D call uncertain. V dropped 1 base and J dropped 0 bases, with 11 bases sitting between them. The CDR3 extends over 16 amino acids. Per germline, CDR1 SGHRS and CDR2 YFSETQ.

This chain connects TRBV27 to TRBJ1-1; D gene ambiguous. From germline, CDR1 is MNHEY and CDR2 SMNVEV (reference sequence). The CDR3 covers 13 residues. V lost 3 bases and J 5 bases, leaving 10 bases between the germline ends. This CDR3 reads CASSFSGGTEAFF. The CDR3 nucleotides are TGTGCCAGCAGTTTCTCAGGAGGGACTGAAGCTTTCTTT.

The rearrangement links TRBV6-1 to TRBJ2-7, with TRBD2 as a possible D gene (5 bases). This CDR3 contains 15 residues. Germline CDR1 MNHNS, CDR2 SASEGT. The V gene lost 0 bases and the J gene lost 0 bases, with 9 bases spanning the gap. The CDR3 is CASSEASGSSYEQYF. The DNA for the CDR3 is TGTGCCAGCAGTGAAGCGAGCGGAAGCTCCTACGAGCAGTACTTC.

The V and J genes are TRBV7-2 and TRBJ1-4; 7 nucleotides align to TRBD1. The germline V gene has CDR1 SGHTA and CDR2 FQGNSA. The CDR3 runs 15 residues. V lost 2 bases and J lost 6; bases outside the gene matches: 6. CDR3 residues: CASSLRSRGDEKLFF. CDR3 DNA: TGTGCCAGCAGCTTAAGGTCCAGGGGGGATGAAAAACTGTTTTTT.

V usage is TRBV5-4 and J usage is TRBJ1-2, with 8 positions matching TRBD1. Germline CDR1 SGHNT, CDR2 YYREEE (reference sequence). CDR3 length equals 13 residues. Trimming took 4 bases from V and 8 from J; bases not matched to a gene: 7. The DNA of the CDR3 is TGTGCCAGCAGCCTGACAGGGGTCTGGGGCTACACCTTC. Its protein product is CASSLTGVWGYTF.

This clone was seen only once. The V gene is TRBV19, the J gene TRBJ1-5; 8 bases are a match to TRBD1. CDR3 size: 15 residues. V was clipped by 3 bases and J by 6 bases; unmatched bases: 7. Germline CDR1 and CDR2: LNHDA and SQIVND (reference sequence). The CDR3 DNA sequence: TGTGCCAGTAGTATGGGCACAGGGGGTATTCAGCCCCAGCATTTT. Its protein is CASSMGTGGIQPQHF.

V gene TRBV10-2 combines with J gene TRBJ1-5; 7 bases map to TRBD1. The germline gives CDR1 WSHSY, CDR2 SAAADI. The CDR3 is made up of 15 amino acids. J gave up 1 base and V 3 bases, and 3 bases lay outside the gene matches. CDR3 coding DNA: TGCGCCAGCAGTGACAGGGGGTGGAGCAATCAGCCCCAGCATTTT. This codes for CASSDRGWSNQPQHF.

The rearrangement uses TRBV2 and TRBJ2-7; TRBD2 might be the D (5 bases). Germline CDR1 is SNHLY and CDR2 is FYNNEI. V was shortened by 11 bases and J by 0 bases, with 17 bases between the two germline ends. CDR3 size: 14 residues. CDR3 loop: CAVTGSADSYEQYF. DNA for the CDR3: TGTGCCGTCACGGGGTCGGCAGACTCCTACGAGCAGTACTTC.

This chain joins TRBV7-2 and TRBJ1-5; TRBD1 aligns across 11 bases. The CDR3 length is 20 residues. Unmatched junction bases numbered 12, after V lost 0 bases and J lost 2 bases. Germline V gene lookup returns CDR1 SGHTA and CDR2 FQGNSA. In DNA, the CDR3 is TGTGCCAGCAGCTTAGCAGCCGGGACAGGGGGATATATTGGCAATCAGCCCCAGCATTTT. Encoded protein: CASSLAAGTGGYIGNQPQHF.

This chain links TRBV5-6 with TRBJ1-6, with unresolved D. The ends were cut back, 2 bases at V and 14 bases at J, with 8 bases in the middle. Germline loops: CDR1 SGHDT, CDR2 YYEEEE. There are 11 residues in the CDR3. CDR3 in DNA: TGTGCCAGCAGCTTCGGCGGGGCCCTCCACTTT. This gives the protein CASSFGGALHF.

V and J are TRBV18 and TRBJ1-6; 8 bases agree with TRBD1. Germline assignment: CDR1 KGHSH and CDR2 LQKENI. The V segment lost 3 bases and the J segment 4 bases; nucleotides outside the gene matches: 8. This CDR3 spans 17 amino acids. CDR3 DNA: TGTGCCAGCTCACCCGACCGTGACAGGGGTTATAATTCACCCCTCCACTTT. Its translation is CASSPDRDRGYNSPLHF.

The CDR3 nucleotides are TGTGCCAGTAGTGGCCTGACAGGGGCCGGTGAAAAACTGTTTTTT. This codes for CASSGLTGAGEKLFF. The gene calls are TRBV19 and TRBJ1-4, with 8 bases identical to TRBD1. This CDR3 is 15 amino acids long. The germline V gene has CDR1 LNHDA and CDR2 SQIVND (reference sequence). V shed 5 bases and J 7 bases; nucleotides not matched to a gene: 9. Drawing the rest from reference TRBV19 and TRBJ1-4, the complete variable domain is DGGITQSPKYLFRKEGQNVTLSCEQNLNHDAMYWYRQDPGQGLRLIYYSQIVNDFQKGDIAEGYSVSREKKESFPLTVTSAQKNPTAFYLCASSGLTGAGEKLFFGSGTQLSVL.

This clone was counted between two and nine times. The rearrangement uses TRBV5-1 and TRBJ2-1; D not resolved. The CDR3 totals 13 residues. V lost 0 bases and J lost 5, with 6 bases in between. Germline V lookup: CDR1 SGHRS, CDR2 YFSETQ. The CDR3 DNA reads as TGCGCCAGCAGCTTGGATGTAAACAATGAGCAGTTCTTC. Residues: CASSLDVNNEQFF.

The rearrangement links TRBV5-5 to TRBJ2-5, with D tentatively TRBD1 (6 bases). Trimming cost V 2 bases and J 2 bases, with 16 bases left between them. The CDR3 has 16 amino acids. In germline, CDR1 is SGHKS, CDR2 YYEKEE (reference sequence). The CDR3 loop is CASSFVSDSLQETQYF. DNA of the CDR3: TGTGCCAGCAGCTTTGTATCGGACAGCTTGCAAGAGACCCAGTACTTC.

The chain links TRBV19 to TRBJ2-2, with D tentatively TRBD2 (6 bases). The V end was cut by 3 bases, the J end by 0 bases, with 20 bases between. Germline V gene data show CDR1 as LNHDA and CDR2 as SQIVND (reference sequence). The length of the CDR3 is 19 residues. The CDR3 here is CASSIFSGVGLTNTGELFF. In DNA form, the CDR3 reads TGTGCCAGTAGTATTTTTTCGGGTGTTGGACTAACGAACACCGGGGAGCTGTTTTTT.

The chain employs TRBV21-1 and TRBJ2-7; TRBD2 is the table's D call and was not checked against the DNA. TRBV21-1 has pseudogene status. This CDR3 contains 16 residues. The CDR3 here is CASSKGPLRILYEQYF. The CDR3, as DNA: TGTGCCAGCAGCAAAGGTCCTTTGCGGATCCTCTACGAGCAGTACTTC.

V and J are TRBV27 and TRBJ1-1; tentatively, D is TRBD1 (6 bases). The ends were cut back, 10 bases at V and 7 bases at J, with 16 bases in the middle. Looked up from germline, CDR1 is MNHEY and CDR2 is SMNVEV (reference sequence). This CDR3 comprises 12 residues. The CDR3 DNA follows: TGTGCCACCACAGGGCCGGGGAGTGAAGCTTTCTTT. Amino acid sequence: CATTGPGSEAFF.

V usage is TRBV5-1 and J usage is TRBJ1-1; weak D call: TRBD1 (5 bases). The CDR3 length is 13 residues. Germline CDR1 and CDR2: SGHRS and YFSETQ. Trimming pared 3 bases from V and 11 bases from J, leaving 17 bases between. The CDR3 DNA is TGCGCCAGCAGCTGGTCTGATGGGGCTGTTGCTTTCTTT. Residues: CASSWSDGAVAFF.